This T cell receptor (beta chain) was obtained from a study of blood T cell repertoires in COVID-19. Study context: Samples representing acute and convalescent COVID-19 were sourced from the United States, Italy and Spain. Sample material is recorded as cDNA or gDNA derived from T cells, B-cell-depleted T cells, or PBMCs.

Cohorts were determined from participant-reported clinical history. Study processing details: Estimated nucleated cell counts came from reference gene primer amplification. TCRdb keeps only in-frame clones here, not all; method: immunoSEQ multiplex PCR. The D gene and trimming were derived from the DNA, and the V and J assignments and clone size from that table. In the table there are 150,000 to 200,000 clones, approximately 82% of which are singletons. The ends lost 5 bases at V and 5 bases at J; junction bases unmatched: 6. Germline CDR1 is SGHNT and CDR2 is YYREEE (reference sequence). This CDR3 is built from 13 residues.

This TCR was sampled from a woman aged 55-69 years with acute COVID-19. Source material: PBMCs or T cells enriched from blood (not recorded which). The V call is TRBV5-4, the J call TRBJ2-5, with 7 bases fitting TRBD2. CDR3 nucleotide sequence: TGTGCCAGCAGTAGACGGGGGGAGGAGACCCAGTACTTC. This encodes CASSRRGEETQYF.